The clone carrying this TCR beta chain was observed many times. MiXCR, applied by TCRdb to the 5' RACE reads, yields one record per CDR3 protein. The sample holds tens of thousands of distinct CDR3 sequences, 10% to 15% seen once. The record originates from a study of early T cells in non-severe SARS-CoV-2 infection. Trimming shortened V by 5 bases and J by 4 bases, and 14 bases separated the two germline ends. CDR1 is SEHNR and CDR2 is FQNEAQ in the germline V gene (reference sequence). The CDR3 runs to 14 residues. The specimen sequenced was whole blood. The rearrangement links TRBV7-9 to TRBJ1-1; weak D call: TRBD1 (6 bases). The receptor was isolated from an adult who was a healthcare worker with PCR-confirmed SARS-CoV-2 infection or an uninfected control (not recorded which). CDR3 residues: CASSHSTGTTEAFF. For the CDR3, the DNA is TGTGCCAGCAGCCATTCGACAGGAACCACTGAAGCTTTCTTT. Combining the CDR3 with reference TRBV7-9 and TRBJ1-1 gives the whole variable domain DTGVSQNPRHKITKRGQNVTFRCDPISEHNRLYWYRQTLGQGPEFLTYFQNEAQLEKSRLLSDRFSAERPKGSFSTLEIQRTEQGDSAMYLCASSHSTGTTEAFFGQGTRLTVV.